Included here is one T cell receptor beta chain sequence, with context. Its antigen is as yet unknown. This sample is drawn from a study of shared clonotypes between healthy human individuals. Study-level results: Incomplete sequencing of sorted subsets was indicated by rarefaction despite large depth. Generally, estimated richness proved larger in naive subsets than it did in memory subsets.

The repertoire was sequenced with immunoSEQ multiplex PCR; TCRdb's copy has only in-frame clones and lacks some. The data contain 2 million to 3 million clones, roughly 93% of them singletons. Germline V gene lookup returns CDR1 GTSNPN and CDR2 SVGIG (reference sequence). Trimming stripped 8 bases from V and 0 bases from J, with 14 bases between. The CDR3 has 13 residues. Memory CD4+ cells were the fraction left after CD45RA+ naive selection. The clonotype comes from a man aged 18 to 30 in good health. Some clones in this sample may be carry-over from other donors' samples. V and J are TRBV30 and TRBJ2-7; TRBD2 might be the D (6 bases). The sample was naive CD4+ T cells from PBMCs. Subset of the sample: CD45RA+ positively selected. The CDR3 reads CAGGGEPSYEQYF. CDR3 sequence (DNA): TGTGCCGGAGGCGGGGAGCCCTCCTACGAGCAGTACTTC.